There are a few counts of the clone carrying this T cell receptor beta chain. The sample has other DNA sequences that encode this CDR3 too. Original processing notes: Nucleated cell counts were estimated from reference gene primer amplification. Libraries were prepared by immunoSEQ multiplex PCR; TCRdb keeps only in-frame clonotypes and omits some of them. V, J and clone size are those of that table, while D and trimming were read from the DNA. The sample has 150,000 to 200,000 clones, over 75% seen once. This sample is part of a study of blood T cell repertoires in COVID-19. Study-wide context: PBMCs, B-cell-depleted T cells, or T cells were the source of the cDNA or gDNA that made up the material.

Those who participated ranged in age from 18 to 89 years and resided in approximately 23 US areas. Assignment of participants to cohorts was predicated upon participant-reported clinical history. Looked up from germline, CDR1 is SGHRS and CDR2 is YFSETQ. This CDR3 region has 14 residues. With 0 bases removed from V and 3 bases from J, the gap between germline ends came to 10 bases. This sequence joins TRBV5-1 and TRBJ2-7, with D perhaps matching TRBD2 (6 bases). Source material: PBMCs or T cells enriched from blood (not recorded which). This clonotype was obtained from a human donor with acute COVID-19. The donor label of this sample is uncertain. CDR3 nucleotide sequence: TGCGCCAGCAGCTTGGGGTCCGGGGGCTACGAGCAGTACTTC. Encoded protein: CASSLGSGGYEQYF.